What follows is one T cell receptor (beta chain) and its context. This sample was taken from a study of blood T cell repertoires in COVID-19. Trimming removed 4 bases from V and 6 bases from J; junction bases left unmatched: 4. CDR3 length equals 12 residues. CDR1 is GTSNPN, CDR2 SVGIG, per germline (reference sequence). As handled by the study authors: Reference gene primer amplification in the assay estimated nucleated cell counts. Using immunoSEQ multiplex PCR, the repertoire was profiled, and TCRdb retains in-frame clones only, with some absent. V, J and clone size are taken as reported in that table, and D and trimming were inferred from the DNA itself. This table holds roughly 120,000 clones, around 87% found once.

The source of this sequence is a human donor in a cohort sampled during active COVID-19. The chain recombines TRBV30 with TRBJ2-7; 9 nucleotides agree with TRBD1. Sequenced sample: peripheral blood. The CDR3 DNA sequence: TGTGCCTGGATTGGGACAGGGCGCGAGCAGTACTTC. This codes for CAWIGTGREQYF.